A selection of T cell receptor beta chains follows, all from one sample in a study of response to subunit inactivated influenza vaccine. TCRdb recomputed calls from the RT-PCR reads with MiXCR, one row per CDR3 protein. This sample has 650,000 to 800,000 distinct CDR3 sequences, with roughly 20% found just once. Sequenced material: PBMCs from blood, taken approximately 5 days after vaccination. These receptors were obtained from a man in his fifties who received an inactivated influenza vaccine. Both conserved end residues are part of each CDR3. The D gene is left open where the match is weak. A clone size is listed for some rows: how often the clone was seen (once, few, many), or a class if it is expanded.

D gene: .
J gene: TRBJ2-7
clone size: few
CDR3 length: 13
V gene: TRBV12-3/TRBV12-4
CDR3 DNA: TGTGCCAGCAAGGGGCAGAAGGGGGTGGAGCAGTACTTC
CDR3 protein: CASKGQKGVEQYF

D gene: TRBD2
J gene: TRBJ2-1
clone size: .
CDR3 length: 16
V gene: TRBV6-4
CDR3 DNA: TGTGCCAGCAGTGTCGCTTCCGCGGGAGAAAGAAATGAGCAGTTCTTC
CDR3 protein: CASSVASAGERNEQFF

D gene: TRBD1
J gene: TRBJ2-1
clone size: few
CDR3 length: 14
V gene: TRBV20-1
CDR3 DNA: TGCAGTGCTAGAGAGGGGACAGGGTGGGATGAGCAGTTCTTC
CDR3 protein: CSAREGTGWDEQFF

D gene: TRBD2
J gene: TRBJ2-1
clone size: few
CDR3 length: 14
V gene: TRBV12-3/TRBV12-4
CDR3 DNA: TGTGCCAGCAGTGGGGTAGCGGGGTTAAATGAGCAGTTCTTC
CDR3 protein: CASSGVAGLNEQFF

D gene: TRBD2
J gene: TRBJ2-5
clone size: .
CDR3 length: 15
V gene: TRBV20-1
CDR3 DNA: TGCAGTGCTAGAGGGACTAGCGGTCTCCAAGAGACCCAGTACTTC
CDR3 protein: CSARGTSGLQETQYF

D gene: TRBD2
J gene: TRBJ2-2
clone size: few
CDR3 length: 17
V gene: TRBV4-3
CDR3 DNA: TGCGCCAGCAGCCAAGATCCTAGCGGGCAGAACACCGGGGAGCTGTTTTTT
CDR3 protein: CASSQDPSGQNTGELFF

D gene: .
J gene: TRBJ1-1
clone size: .
CDR3 length: 15
V gene: TRBV4-3
CDR3 DNA: TGCGCCAGCAGCCAAGCTTTTCCGGAGGGCACTGAAGCTTTCTTT
CDR3 protein: CASSQAFPEGTEAFF

D gene: .
J gene: TRBJ1-1
clone size: .
CDR3 length: 16
V gene: TRBV6-1
CDR3 DNA: TGTGCCAGCAGCGTACAGGGACGCTATCGAGTTACTGAAGCTTTCTTT
CDR3 protein: CASSVQGRYRVTEAFF

D gene: .
J gene: TRBJ2-1
clone size: .
CDR3 length: 19
V gene: TRBV6-5
CDR3 DNA: TGTGCCAGCAGTTACTCGATGATTAGACCCGGACGCGCGTACAATGAGCAGTTCTTC
CDR3 protein: CASSYSMIRPGRAYNEQFF

D gene: TRBD1
J gene: TRBJ1-5
clone size: few
CDR3 length: 13
V gene: TRBV12-3/TRBV12-4
CDR3 DNA: TGTGCCAGCAGCACGGACAGGGATCAGCCCCAGCATTTT
CDR3 protein: CASSTDRDQPQHF

D gene: .
J gene: TRBJ1-6
clone size: .
CDR3 length: 14
V gene: TRBV20-1
CDR3 DNA: TGCAGTGCTAGCGGGGCGACCTATAATTCACCCCTCCACTTT
CDR3 protein: CSASGATYNSPLHF

D gene: .
J gene: TRBJ2-3
clone size: .
CDR3 length: 13
V gene: TRBV5-6
CDR3 DNA: TGTGCCAGCGGGGACGGAAGCACAGATACGCAGTATTTT
CDR3 protein: CASGDGSTDTQYF

D gene: TRBD1
J gene: TRBJ1-2
clone size: .
CDR3 length: 14
V gene: TRBV4-3
CDR3 DNA: TGCGCCAGCAGCCAGAACAGGGGTCCCTATGGCTACACCTTC
CDR3 protein: CASSQNRGPYGYTF

D gene: .
J gene: TRBJ2-3
clone size: .
CDR3 length: 18
V gene: TRBV6-2/TRBV6-3
CDR3 DNA: TGTGCCAGCAGTTACTCGTCGCCAGGGTCTGGGGGCACAGATACGCAGTATTTT
CDR3 protein: CASSYSSPGSGGTDTQYF

D gene: TRBD2
J gene: TRBJ2-5
clone size: .
CDR3 length: 17
V gene: TRBV20-1
CDR3 DNA: TGCAGTGCTAGAGATGACGGACTAGCGGGGTACCAAGAGACCCAGTACTTC
CDR3 protein: CSARDDGLAGYQETQYF

D gene: .
J gene: TRBJ2-7
clone size: .
CDR3 length: 14
V gene: TRBV9
CDR3 DNA: TGTGCCAGCAGCGCGGGGGACCCTTCCTACGAGCAGTACTTC
CDR3 protein: CASSAGDPSYEQYF

D gene: .
J gene: TRBJ1-2
clone size: .
CDR3 length: 11
V gene: TRBV12-3/TRBV12-4
CDR3 DNA: TGTGCCACCTCCACGGGGGTTGGCTACACCTTC
CDR3 protein: CATSTGVGYTF

D gene: .
J gene: TRBJ1-6
clone size: .
CDR3 length: 15
V gene: TRBV4-3
CDR3 DNA: TGCGCCAGCAGCCAAGAGGCGGGGCCGAGGGTAACCCTCCACTTT
CDR3 protein: CASSQEAGPRVTLHF

D gene: .
J gene: TRBJ2-1
clone size: .
CDR3 length: 18
V gene: TRBV2
CDR3 DNA: TGTGCCAGCACCCTGACCCTCTCTAGCGTAGTTGGGGGCAATGAGCAGTTCTTC
CDR3 protein: CASTLTLSSVVGGNEQFF

D gene: TRBD1
J gene: TRBJ2-1
clone size: .
CDR3 length: 16
V gene: TRBV7-2
CDR3 DNA: TGTGCCAGCAGCTTAGATCGGGACAGCAGATACAATGAGCAGTTCTTC
CDR3 protein: CASSLDRDSRYNEQFF

D gene: .
J gene: TRBJ2-1
clone size: few
CDR3 length: 17
V gene: TRBV4-3
CDR3 DNA: TGCGCCAGCAGCCAAGCCACCCCGGGACGTGGGCGGAATGAGCAGTTCTTC
CDR3 protein: CASSQATPGRGRNEQFF

D gene: TRBD1
J gene: TRBJ2-5
clone size: many
CDR3 length: 16
V gene: TRBV20-1
CDR3 DNA: TGCAGTGCTAGGGACCGGGACAGGGCCCCACAAGAGACCCAGTACTTC
CDR3 protein: CSARDRDRAPQETQYF

D gene: .
J gene: TRBJ2-5
clone size: few
CDR3 length: 14
V gene: TRBV4-2
CDR3 DNA: TGTGCCAGCAGCCGCAGCGGGTCAAAAGAGACCCAGTACTTC
CDR3 protein: CASSRSGSKETQYF

D gene: .
J gene: TRBJ1-6
clone size: few
CDR3 length: 13
V gene: TRBV12-3/TRBV12-4
CDR3 DNA: TGTGCCAGCAGCCGGGACTGGCTTTCACCCCTCCACTTT
CDR3 protein: CASSRDWLSPLHF

D gene: .
J gene: TRBJ1-1
clone size: .
CDR3 length: 13
V gene: TRBV25-1
CDR3 DNA: TGTGCCAGCAGTGAATTGCGGGATACTGAAGCTTTCTTT
CDR3 protein: CASSELRDTEAFF

D gene: .
J gene: TRBJ1-1
clone size: .
CDR3 length: 15
V gene: TRBV29-1
CDR3 DNA: TGCAGCGTTGATTATTCAAGTTACCTCAACACTGAAGCTTTCTTT
CDR3 protein: CSVDYSSYLNTEAFF

D gene: .
J gene: TRBJ2-3
clone size: many
CDR3 length: 17
V gene: TRBV12-3/TRBV12-4
CDR3 DNA: TGTGCCAGCAGTTTAGACAGGTCAGCGAGTAGCACAGATACGCAGTATTTT
CDR3 protein: CASSLDRSASSTDTQYF

D gene: .
J gene: TRBJ2-1
clone size: .
CDR3 length: 14
V gene: TRBV6-1
CDR3 DNA: TGTGCCAGCAGTGAAGATCCAGGCAGGGTTGAGCAGTTCTTC
CDR3 protein: CASSEDPGRVEQFF

D gene: TRBD2
J gene: TRBJ2-3
clone size: many
CDR3 length: 15
V gene: TRBV24-1
CDR3 DNA: TGTGCCACCAGTGATCTGCGGGGGGACACAGATACGCAGTATTTT
CDR3 protein: CATSDLRGDTDTQYF

D gene: .
J gene: TRBJ2-6
clone size: many
CDR3 length: 14
V gene: TRBV5-1
CDR3 DNA: TGCGCCAGCAGGGACAGCTCTGGGGCCAACGTCCTGACTTTC
CDR3 protein: CASRDSSGANVLTF

D gene: .
J gene: TRBJ2-7
clone size: few
CDR3 length: 13
V gene: TRBV10-3
CDR3 DNA: TGTGCCACCCCAGGACCGGTACTCGCCCGAAGGTACTTC
CDR3 protein: CATPGPVLARRYF

D gene: .
J gene: TRBJ2-7
clone size: .
CDR3 length: 9
V gene: TRBV12-3/TRBV12-4
CDR3 DNA: TGTGCCACCTACTACGAGCAGTACTTC
CDR3 protein: CATYYEQYF

D gene: TRBD2
J gene: TRBJ2-7
clone size: few
CDR3 length: 13
V gene: TRBV9
CDR3 DNA: TGTGCCAGCAGCCCCAGACTAGCGGCCGAGCAGTACTTC
CDR3 protein: CASSPRLAAEQYF

D gene: TRBD1
J gene: TRBJ2-7
clone size: .
CDR3 length: 13
V gene: TRBV10-3
CDR3 DNA: TGTGCCATCAGTTCAGGGGGCGTGAACGAGCAGTACTTC
CDR3 protein: CAISSGGVNEQYF

D gene: TRBD2
J gene: TRBJ2-1
clone size: many
CDR3 length: 16
V gene: TRBV4-2
CDR3 DNA: TGTGCCAGCAGCCAGGATGCTAGCGGATCCCCCGCTGAGCAGTTCTTC
CDR3 protein: CASSQDASGSPAEQFF

D gene: TRBD2
J gene: TRBJ2-7
clone size: many
CDR3 length: 13
V gene: TRBV20-1
CDR3 DNA: TGCAGTGCCGCCTCTAGCGGGAGTTGGGAGCAGTACTTC
CDR3 protein: CSAASSGSWEQYF

D gene: .
J gene: TRBJ1-1
clone size: .
CDR3 length: 14
V gene: TRBV12-3/TRBV12-4
CDR3 DNA: TGTGCCAGCAGTCCGTCTCCAGTGAACACTGAAGCTTTCTTT
CDR3 protein: CASSPSPVNTEAFF

D gene: .
J gene: TRBJ2-1
clone size: .
CDR3 length: 12
V gene: TRBV11-2
CDR3 DNA: TGTGCCAGCACCTCGGCAAACAATGAGCAGTTCTTC
CDR3 protein: CASTSANNEQFF

D gene: TRBD2
J gene: TRBJ2-2
clone size: .
CDR3 length: 17
V gene: TRBV15
CDR3 DNA: TGTGCCACCAGCACTCTACTAGCGGGGGGGCCCACCGGGGAGCTGTTTTTT
CDR3 protein: CATSTLLAGGPTGELFF

D gene: TRBD2
J gene: TRBJ2-3
clone size: .
CDR3 length: 16
V gene: TRBV12-3/TRBV12-4
CDR3 DNA: TGTGCCAGCAGTCGTTTTGGAGCGGGAGTCACAGATACGCAGTATTTT
CDR3 protein: CASSRFGAGVTDTQYF

D gene: .
J gene: TRBJ2-3
clone size: few
CDR3 length: 15
V gene: TRBV12-3/TRBV12-4
CDR3 DNA: TGTGCCAGCAGTTTAAACAGCCCCCGGACAGATACGCAGTATTTT
CDR3 protein: CASSLNSPRTDTQYF

D gene: .
J gene: TRBJ2-5
clone size: .
CDR3 length: 14
V gene: TRBV5-1
CDR3 DNA: TGCGCCAGCAGCCTATTGGGGGTTCAAGAGACCCAGTACTTC
CDR3 protein: CASSLLGVQETQYF

D gene: TRBD2
J gene: TRBJ2-5
clone size: few
CDR3 length: 16
V gene: TRBV12-3/TRBV12-4
CDR3 DNA: TGTGCCAGCAGCAGGGGACTAGCGGATGAGGCAGAGACCCAGTACTTC
CDR3 protein: CASSRGLADEAETQYF

D gene: TRBD1
J gene: TRBJ1-1
clone size: many
CDR3 length: 13
V gene: TRBV6-1
CDR3 DNA: TGTGCCAGCAGTTGGGACAGGGGTACTGAAGCTTTCTTT
CDR3 protein: CASSWDRGTEAFF

D gene: .
J gene: TRBJ2-1
clone size: few
CDR3 length: 13
V gene: TRBV3-1
CDR3 DNA: TGTGCCAGCAGCCAAGATTTACACAATGAGCAGTTCTTC
CDR3 protein: CASSQDLHNEQFF

D gene: .
J gene: TRBJ2-3
clone size: many
CDR3 length: 14
V gene: TRBV5-1
CDR3 DNA: TGCGCCAGCAGCTTGGCGGGGATCGCAGATACGCAGTATTTT
CDR3 protein: CASSLAGIADTQYF

D gene: TRBD2
J gene: TRBJ2-2
clone size: .
CDR3 length: 22
V gene: TRBV3-1
CDR3 DNA: TGTGCCAGCAGCCAAGAGGGCATCTGGACTAGCCTTTTTGGGACGAACACCGGGGAGCTGTTTTTT
CDR3 protein: CASSQEGIWTSLFGTNTGELFF

D gene: TRBD1
J gene: TRBJ2-7
clone size: .
CDR3 length: 15
V gene: TRBV2
CDR3 DNA: TGTGCCAGCAAACTAGACAGGGATCACTCCTACGAGCAGTACTTC
CDR3 protein: CASKLDRDHSYEQYF

D gene: TRBD2
J gene: TRBJ2-5
clone size: .
CDR3 length: 16
V gene: TRBV4-1
CDR3 DNA: TGCGCCAGCAGCCCACAACTAGCGGGGTTCTCAGAGACCCAGTACTTC
CDR3 protein: CASSPQLAGFSETQYF

D gene: .
J gene: TRBJ1-2
clone size: .
CDR3 length: 15
V gene: TRBV7-8
CDR3 DNA: TGTGCCAGCAGCCCCCTCTCCGGGGGAAGCTATGGCTACACCTTC
CDR3 protein: CASSPLSGGSYGYTF

D gene: .
J gene: TRBJ2-5
clone size: .
CDR3 length: 18
V gene: TRBV11-2
CDR3 DNA: TGTGCCAGCAGCTTAAGGCGGTCAGCGGGCGGCCTATCTCCGACCCAGTACTTC
CDR3 protein: CASSLRRSAGGLSPTQYF

D gene: TRBD1
J gene: TRBJ1-1
clone size: .
CDR3 length: 15
V gene: TRBV5-1
CDR3 DNA: TGCGCCAGCAGCTACACGGGACAGGGGAACACTGAAGCTTTCTTT
CDR3 protein: CASSYTGQGNTEAFF

D gene: .
J gene: TRBJ2-1
clone size: .
CDR3 length: 14
V gene: TRBV4-3
CDR3 DNA: TGCGCCAGCAGCCAAAACACAGGGCACAATGAGCAGTTCTTC
CDR3 protein: CASSQNTGHNEQFF

D gene: TRBD1
J gene: TRBJ2-7
clone size: .
CDR3 length: 13
V gene: TRBV27
CDR3 DNA: TGTGCCAGCGGCTGGACAGGGACCTACGAGCAGTACTTC
CDR3 protein: CASGWTGTYEQYF

D gene: TRBD2
J gene: TRBJ2-7
clone size: few
CDR3 length: 13
V gene: TRBV4-3
CDR3 DNA: TGCGCCAGCAGCCAAGTGGGGGGGGACGAGCAGTACTTC
CDR3 protein: CASSQVGGDEQYF

D gene: .
J gene: TRBJ2-7
clone size: few
CDR3 length: 16
V gene: TRBV5-1
CDR3 DNA: TGCGCCAGCAGCTTGGTCTTTGGAGGAGCCTCCTACGAGCAGTACTTC
CDR3 protein: CASSLVFGGASYEQYF

D gene: TRBD2
J gene: TRBJ2-3
clone size: many
CDR3 length: 15
V gene: TRBV7-9
CDR3 DNA: TGTGCCAGCACCCGTGGGACTAGCTGGACAGATACGCAGTATTTT
CDR3 protein: CASTRGTSWTDTQYF

D gene: .
J gene: TRBJ2-5
clone size: .
CDR3 length: 15
V gene: TRBV6-5
CDR3 DNA: TGTGCCAGCAGTCACTCCCTTGGGTACCAAGAGACCCAGTACTTC
CDR3 protein: CASSHSLGYQETQYF

D gene: TRBD1
J gene: TRBJ2-3
clone size: .
CDR3 length: 15
V gene: TRBV7-8
CDR3 DNA: TGTGCCAGCAGCGTCTCAGGGGGCCCAACAGATACGCAGTATTTT
CDR3 protein: CASSVSGGPTDTQYF